The rows below give T cell receptor beta chains drawn from one sample of a study of blood T cell repertoires in COVID-19. TCRdb keeps only in-frame clones here, not all; method: immunoSEQ multiplex PCR. The repertoire holds some 240,000 clones, around 84% seen once, with about 13% in the top ten. The source material was peripheral blood. These receptors were taken from a human donor in a cohort sampled during active COVID-19. Each CDR3 is given with its conserved first and last residue. The D gene is left open where the match is weak. Some rows have no size entry. The others give once, few or many, or a class for an expanded clone.

14	TRBJ1-2	.	TRBD1	TRBV2	CASSGQGALSGYTF	TGTGCCAGCAGTGGGCAGGGGGCGCTTAGCGGCTACACCTTC
15	TRBJ2-7	.	TRBD2	TRBV6-6	CASSPRDGGTYEQYF	TGTGCCAGCAGTCCCAGGGACGGGGGGACCTACGAGCAGTACTTC
14	TRBJ2-5	.	.	TRBV7-9	CASTYLKGEETQYF	TGTGCCAGCACCTACCTAAAGGGGGAAGAGACCCAGTACTTC
14	TRBJ2-7	.	TRBD2	TRBV9	CASSAGTSAYEQYF	TGTGCCAGCAGCGCCGGGACTAGCGCCTACGAGCAGTACTTC
13	TRBJ1-5	.	.	TRBV2	CASRREELLPQHF	TGTGCCAGCAGGAGGGAGGAGCTTTTGCCCCAGCATTTT
20	TRBJ1-3	.	.	TRBV4-2	CASSQEKGLKGLGAGNTIYF	TGTGCCAGCAGCCAAGAGAAGGGGCTTAAGGGGCTGGGGGCGGGAAACACCATATATTTT
15	TRBJ2-1	.	.	TRBV9	CASNLAPSSYNEQFF	TGTGCCAGTAATCTAGCGCCGAGCTCCTACAATGAGCAGTTCTTC
14	TRBJ2-7	.	.	TRBV2	CASSEGRTSYEQYF	TGTGCCAGCAGTGAAGGCAGAACCTCCTACGAGCAGTACTTC
15	TRBJ1-5	few	.	TRBV7-2	CASSLQGLGNQPQHF	TGTGCCAGCAGCTTACAGGGTTTGGGCAATCAGCCCCAGCATTTT
13	TRBJ2-3	.	TRBD1	TRBV6-5	CATGTGVTDTQYF	TGTGCCACCGGGACAGGGGTGACAGATACGCAGTATTTT
16	TRBJ2-7	.	TRBD1	TRBV28	CASSPSDRGLPYEQYF	TGTGCCAGCAGCCCTTCGGACAGGGGGTTACCCTACGAGCAGTACTTC
16	TRBJ2-1	.	.	TRBV19	CASTPKVTSKRGEQFF	TGTGCCAGTACCCCAAAGGTCACTAGTAAACGGGGTGAGCAGTTCTTC
16	TRBJ2-3	.	TRBD2	TRBV14	CASSRQAGGYTDTQYF	TGTGCCAGCAGCCGGCAAGCGGGAGGGTACACAGATACGCAGTATTTT
12	TRBJ1-6	.	.	TRBV12-3/TRBV12-4	CASRMQGLTLHF	TGTGCCAGCAGAATGCAGGGTCTCACCCTCCACTTT
17	TRBJ1-3	.	.	TRBV5-1	CASSLVGRGASGNTIYF	TGCGCCAGCAGCTTGGTAGGCAGGGGCGCCTCTGGAAACACCATATATTTT
15	TRBJ1-1	.	.	TRBV10-3	CATREGGGLNTEAFF	TGTGCCACCCGGGAGGGGGGCGGGTTGAACACTGAAGCTTTCTTT
12	TRBJ2-5	.	.	TRBV18	CASSPGLETQYF	TGTGCCAGCTCACCGGGACTAGAGACCCAGTACTTC
15	TRBJ1-2	many	TRBD1	TRBV7-9	CASSSLWDSRNGYTF	TGTGCCAGCAGTTCCCTATGGGACAGTCGGAATGGCTACACCTTC
12	TRBJ1-2	once	.	TRBV3-1/TRBV3-2	CASSASGEGYTF	TGTGCCAGCAGTGCCTCAGGGGAGGGCTACACCTTC
15	TRBJ1-2	.	.	TRBV5-4	CASSFRGAASYGYTF	TGTGCCAGCAGCTTCCGGGGAGCCGCTAGCTATGGCTACACCTTC
12	TRBJ2-3	.	.	TRBV10-3	CAIRTNTDTQYF	TGTGCCATCCGCACAAATACAGATACGCAGTATTTT
14	TRBJ1-2	.	.	TRBV28	CASRLRVQGYGYTF	TGTGCCAGCCGACTCAGGGTCCAAGGTTATGGCTACACCTTC
18	TRBJ2-4	few	TRBD1	TRBV20-1	CSASGRTGSRSAKNIQYF	TGCAGTGCCAGTGGGCGGACAGGCTCAAGGTCGGCCAAAAACATTCAGTACTTC
15	TRBJ1-1	.	.	TRBV4-3	CASSQEVGARVKAFF	TGCGCCAGCAGCCAAGAGGTAGGGGCCAGGGTGAAAGCTTTCTTT
15	TRBJ1-2	.	TRBD1	TRBV7-8	CASSPDRQGAYGYTF	TGTGCCAGCAGCCCAGATAGACAGGGGGCCTATGGCTACACCTTC
16	TRBJ1-1	.	.	TRBV3-1/TRBV3-2	CASSQGRSGGNTEAFF	TGTGCCAGCAGCCAAGGCAGAAGCGGGGGGAACACTGAAGCTTTCTTT
15	TRBJ2-6	.	.	TRBV5-1	CASSLAYSGANVLTF	TGCGCCAGCAGCTTGGCCTACTCTGGGGCCAACGTCCTGACTTTC
11	TRBJ1-3	.	.	TRBV30	CAVSGGNTIYF	TGTGCCGTTAGCGGGGGAAACACCATATATTTT
15	TRBJ2-3	.	.	TRBV7-7	CASSLDMGRGDTQYF	TGTGCTAGCAGCTTAGATATGGGGCGCGGAGATACGCAGTATTTT
13	TRBJ1-3	.	.	TRBV7-6	CASSGAGVNTIYF	TGTGCCAGCAGCGGGGCAGGGGTAAACACCATATATTTT
15	TRBJ2-7	many	.	TRBV27	CASSLGRGRNYEQYF	TGTGCCAGCAGTTTGGGTAGGGGGAGAAACTACGAGCAGTACTTC
13	TRBJ1-4	.	TRBD1	TRBV12-3/TRBV12-4	CATRAGGREKLFF	TGTGCCACCCGAGCAGGGGGTAGGGAAAAACTGTTTTTT
15	TRBJ2-1	.	TRBD2	TRBV28	CASSPTSDASNEQFF	TGTGCCAGCAGTCCAACTAGCGACGCCAGCAATGAGCAGTTCTTC
16	TRBJ1-3	.	.	TRBV7-9	CASSSRQTSSGNTIYF	TGTGCCAGCAGCTCCCGACAGACTAGCTCTGGAAACACCATATATTTT
15	TRBJ2-5	.	TRBD1	TRBV3-1/TRBV3-2	CASSQGGTVQETQYF	TGTGCCAGCAGCCAAGGGGGGACAGTACAAGAGACCCAGTACTTC
15	TRBJ2-3	once	.	TRBV6-5	CASSYWVGGADTQYF	TGTGCCAGCAGTTACTGGGTCGGCGGGGCAGATACGCAGTATTTT
15	TRBJ2-5	.	.	TRBV6-2/TRBV6-3	CASSYSAGAGETQYF	TGTGCCAGCAGTTACTCGGCGGGGGCAGGAGAGACCCAGTACTTC
16	TRBJ1-1	.	TRBD1	TRBV11-2	CASSLDTGDIDTEAFF	TGTGCCAGCAGCTTAGATACAGGGGATATCGACACTGAAGCTTTCTTT
15	TRBJ2-2	once	.	TRBV11-3	CASSLGRGYTGELFF	TGTGCCAGCAGCTTAGGCAGGGGATACACCGGGGAGCTGTTTTTT
13	TRBJ2-7	.	.	TRBV27	CASSATRQAEQYF	TGTGCCAGCAGTGCTACACGACAGGCTGAGCAGTACTTC
17	TRBJ2-1	.	TRBD2	TRBV3-1/TRBV3-2	CASSQRLLAGGLNEQFF	TGTGCCAGCAGCCAAAGGTTACTAGCGGGAGGTCTGAATGAGCAGTTCTTC
15	TRBJ1-3	.	.	TRBV10-3	CAISDQGYSGNTIYF	TGTGCCATCAGTGACCAGGGCTACTCTGGAAACACCATATATTTT
13	TRBJ2-1	.	.	TRBV27	CASRDSNYNEQFF	TGTGCCAGCAGGGACAGTAACTACAATGAGCAGTTCTTC
16	TRBJ2-2	.	TRBD2	TRBV5-1	CASSLDTRSGGGELFF	TGCGCCAGCAGCTTGGACACTAGGTCGGGAGGCGGGGAGCTGTTTTTT
14	TRBJ1-1	.	TRBD1	TRBV7-9	CASSDQGGNTEAFF	TGTGCCAGCAGCGATCAGGGGGGGAACACTGAAGCTTTCTTT